What follows is one TCR beta chain and its context. Sequenced by immunoSEQ multiplex PCR; TCRdb stores in-frame clones only, minus some. The sample has 34,000 or so clones, around 82% seen once. These data belong to a study of PD-1 blockade in classical Hodgkin lymphoma. The time point is: cycle 4 day 1 (C4D1), after 5 to 7 weeks of nivolumab. Every patient was affected by relapse after autologous stem cell transplantation, while exposure to brentuximab vedotin was not uniform. V lost 2 bases, J lost 14 bases, and 17 bases lay in between. CDR3 length: 12 amino acids. Per the germline V gene, CDR1 is SQVTM and CDR2 is ANQGSEA.

V and J are TRBV29-1 and TRBJ2-3; D is possibly TRBD2 (6 bases). Sequencing used peripheral blood mononuclear cells (PBMCs), obtained before the fourth cycle of nivolumab. The clonotype comes from a human donor with classical Hodgkin lymphoma. CDR3 nucleotides: TGCAGCGTTGAACGGGCGTTCTTGGGGGGGTATTTT. It translates to CSVERAFLGGYF.